A selection of T cell receptor beta chains follows, all from one sample in a study of T cell responses to AZD1222 COVID-19 vaccine. TCRdb keeps only in-frame clones here, not all; method: immunoSEQ multiplex PCR. The table records 100,000 to 120,000 clones, 80% to 95% of them present only once. This material consisted of peripheral blood, taken 28 days after the second AZD1222 dose. The receptors come from an adult who received the AZD1222 COVID-19 vaccine. CDR3s include the opening cysteine and the closing phenylalanine or tryptophan. D genes are given only for firm matches. Not every row has a clone size; where given, it reads once, few, many or a size class.

len	v_gene	abundance	j_gene	d_gene	CDR3aa	CDR3nt
15	TRBV5-4	.	TRBJ2-3	.	CASSSVFQGTDTQYF	TGTGCCAGCAGCTCGGTATTCCAGGGCACAGATACGCAGTATTTT
13	TRBV4-1	.	TRBJ2-3	TRBD1	CASSQMDREAQYF	TGCGCCAGCAGCCAGATGGACAGGGAAGCGCAGTATTTT
14	TRBV10-2	.	TRBJ2-2	TRBD1	CASSDAGGTGELFF	TGCGCCAGCAGTGATGCAGGGGGAACCGGGGAGCTGTTTTTT
13	TRBV7-3	.	TRBJ1-2	.	CASSSDTIGGYTF	TGTGCCAGCAGCTCCGACACAATAGGGGGCTACACCTTC
14	TRBV7-9	.	TRBJ2-7	TRBD1	CASSSRQGTYEQYF	TGTGCCAGCAGCTCTCGACAGGGCACCTACGAGCAGTACTTC
15	TRBV7-3	.	TRBJ2-6	.	CASSLETSGANVLTF	TGTGCCAGCAGCTTAGAAACATCTGGGGCCAACGTCCTGACTTTC
14	TRBV5-1	.	TRBJ2-2	.	CASSSRLGTGELFF	TGCGCCAGCAGCTCCCGTTTAGGCACCGGGGAGCTGTTTTTT
15	TRBV7-2	.	TRBJ2-5	.	CASSSPSGLAPTQYF	TGTGCCAGCAGCTCTCCCTCGGGCCTAGCTCCGACCCAGTACTTC
20	TRBV6-2/TRBV6-3	.	TRBJ2-1	TRBD2	CASSGPPGTSGLSSYNEQFF	TGTGCCAGCAGTGGGCCCCCCGGGACTAGCGGCCTGAGCTCCTACAATGAGCAGTTCTTC
15	TRBV5-1	few	TRBJ2-6	.	CASSLLRDGANVLTF	TGCGCCAGCAGCTTGTTGCGGGACGGGGCCAACGTCCTGACTTTC
15	TRBV5-5	.	TRBJ1-3	TRBD1	CASSLGTGSGNTIYF	TGTGCCAGCAGCTTGGGGACAGGCTCTGGAAACACCATATATTTT
13	TRBV24-1	.	TRBJ1-1	.	CATSLRGDTEAFF	TGTGCCACCTCCCTTCGGGGAGACACTGAAGCTTTCTTT
15	TRBV3-1/TRBV3-2	.	TRBJ1-4	.	CASSQRLRLGAKLFF	TGTGCCAGCAGCCAACGTCTGCGCTTAGGGGCAAAACTGTTTTTT
15	TRBV25-1	.	TRBJ2-5	TRBD1	CASSGTGGSWETQYF	TGTGCCAGCAGTGGGACAGGGGGCTCTTGGGAGACCCAGTACTTC
15	TRBV4-2	once	TRBJ1-4	.	CASSQAPATNEKLFF	TGTGCCAGCAGCCAAGCTCCCGCAACTAATGAAAAACTGTTTTTT
13	TRBV29-1	.	TRBJ2-3	.	CSASPTVSDTQYF	TGCAGCGCATCTCCTACGGTGTCAGATACGCAGTATTTT
14	TRBV7-2	.	TRBJ1-1	TRBD1	CASSLYRGNTEAFF	TGTGCCAGCAGCTTATACAGGGGGAACACTGAAGCTTTCTTT
18	TRBV6-2/TRBV6-3	.	TRBJ1-5	.	CASSYGGTSRTRNQPQHF	TGTGCCAGCAGTTACGGCGGGACCAGTCGAACGCGCAATCAGCCCCAGCATTTT
13	TRBV6-2/TRBV6-3	.	TRBJ1-1	.	CASSYNRDTEAFF	TGTGCCAGCAGTTACAACAGGGACACTGAAGCTTTCTTT
12	TRBV18	.	TRBJ1-4	.	CASSPVREKLFF	TGTGCCAGCTCCCCGGTAAGGGAAAAACTGTTTTTT
15	TRBV7-2	.	TRBJ2-3	TRBD2	CASSFYLAGSDTQYF	TGTGCCAGCAGCTTTTACTTAGCGGGGTCGGATACGCAGTATTTT
12	TRBV18	.	TRBJ2-1	TRBD1	CASSSDRVPPFF	TGTGCCAGCTCATCGGACAGGGTTCCCCCGTTCTTC
12	TRBV5-1	.	TRBJ1-2	.	CASSLEGRGPTF	TGCGCCAGCAGCTTGGAAGGACGGGGGCCCACCTTC
15	TRBV21-1	few	TRBJ1-5	.	CASSKGFRGNQPQHF	TGTGCCAGCAGCAAAGGGTTCAGGGGCAATCAGCCCCAGCATTTT
16	TRBV4-2	once	TRBJ2-5	.	CASSQSASTTGETQYF	TGTGCCAGCAGCCAGTCGGCCTCGACCACAGGGGAGACCCAGTACTTC
13	TRBV7-9	.	TRBJ1-2	.	CASSLPPGWGYTF	TGTGCCAGCAGCTTGCCTCCCGGTTGGGGCTACACCTTC
14	TRBV19	.	TRBJ1-1	TRBD1	CASSVTGVNTEAFF	TGTGCCAGTAGTGTGACAGGGGTGAACACTGAAGCTTTCTTT
15	TRBV5-1	.	TRBJ2-3	TRBD1	CASGRQGAPSDTQYF	TGCGCCAGCGGAAGACAGGGGGCGCCATCAGATACGCAGTATTTT
16	TRBV24-1	.	TRBJ2-3	TRBD1	CATSDPGTGGTDTQYF	TGTGCTACCAGTGATCCCGGGACAGGGGGCACAGATACGCAGTATTTT
14	TRBV9	.	TRBJ2-5	.	CASSVDPSLGTQYF	TGTGCCAGCAGCGTAGATCCCTCCCTGGGGACCCAGTACTTC
15	TRBV7-9	.	TRBJ1-1	TRBD1	CASSLFTGGNTEAFF	TGTGCCAGCAGCTTATTCACAGGGGGGAACACTGAAGCTTTCTTT
14	TRBV28	.	TRBJ1-2	.	CASTRSTDFYGYTF	TGTGCCAGCACCCGAAGTACAGATTTCTATGGCTACACCTTC
14	TRBV5-1	few	TRBJ1-4	.	CASTLGTTNEKLFF	TGCGCCAGCACCCTGGGAACAACTAATGAAAAACTGTTTTTT
14	TRBV24-1	.	TRBJ2-1	.	CATSDFAGNNEQFF	TGTGCCACCAGTGATTTTGCGGGTAACAATGAGCAGTTCTTC
14	TRBV7-8	few	TRBJ2-7	TRBD1	CASSSGTGAFGQYF	TGTGCCAGCAGCTCCGGGACAGGGGCTTTTGGGCAGTACTTC
15	TRBV5-1	.	TRBJ2-7	TRBD2	CASSASGTSVSEQYF	TGCGCCAGCAGCGCCTCCGGGACTAGCGTATCCGAGCAGTACTTC
15	TRBV19	.	TRBJ2-5	.	CASSVDWGGRETQYF	TGTGCCAGTAGTGTCGATTGGGGGGGCAGAGAGACCCAGTACTTC
13	TRBV5-5	.	TRBJ2-2	.	CASSLSGTGELFF	TGTGCCAGCAGCTTGTCCGGCACCGGGGAGCTGTTTTTT
12	TRBV6-5	.	TRBJ1-2	.	CASRRANYGYTF	TGTGCCAGCAGACGGGCTAACTATGGCTACACCTTC
11	TRBV5-1	.	TRBJ1-1	.	CASSPGLEAFF	TGCGCCAGCAGCCCTGGATTAGAAGCTTTCTTT
17	TRBV28	.	TRBJ1-4	TRBD1	CASSSRDRGKTNEKLFF	TGTGCCAGCAGTTCGCGGGACAGGGGGAAGACTAATGAAAAACTGTTTTTT
15	TRBV5-4	.	TRBJ1-4	TRBD1	CASSVPGTGGEKLFF	TGTGCCAGCAGTGTCCCCGGGACAGGGGGAGAAAAACTGTTTTTT
13	TRBV7-2	.	TRBJ1-1	.	CASSLQTNTEAFF	TGTGCCAGCAGCTTACAGACAAACACTGAAGCTTTCTTT
11	TRBV7-9	.	TRBJ2-1	.	CASSFDNEQFF	TGTGCCAGCAGCTTCGACAATGAGCAGTTCTTC
14	TRBV7-2	.	TRBJ2-7	.	CASSPVAKFYEQYF	TGTGCCAGCAGCCCAGTAGCGAAATTCTACGAGCAGTACTTC
16	TRBV6-5	.	TRBJ1-3	.	CASSYSGSFSGNTIYF	TGTGCCAGCAGTTACTCGGGCAGCTTCTCTGGAAACACCATATATTTT
14	TRBV4-1	.	TRBJ2-7	.	CASSQEPRGYEQYF	TGCGCCAGCAGCCAAGAACCCCGTGGCTACGAGCAGTACTTC
14	TRBV9	.	TRBJ1-1	.	CASSVVPASTEAFF	TGTGCCAGCAGCGTAGTCCCAGCCAGCACTGAAGCTTTCTTT
14	TRBV7-2	.	TRBJ2-7	TRBD1	CASSLARTGYEQYF	TGTGCCAGCAGCTTAGCGCGGACAGGGTACGAGCAGTACTTC
14	TRBV19	.	TRBJ2-7	.	CASSAPGSRYEQYF	TGTGCCAGTAGTGCCCCGGGGAGTCGCTACGAGCAGTACTTC
15	TRBV28	.	TRBJ2-3	.	CASSFSEWETDTQYF	TGTGCCAGCAGTTTTTCGGAGTGGGAGACCGATACGCAGTATTTT
14	TRBV5-5	.	TRBJ1-2	.	CASSLEHPNYGYTF	TGTGCCAGCAGCTTGGAGCATCCTAACTATGGCTACACCTTC
12	TRBV11-2	.	TRBJ2-5	.	CASSPLWETQYF	TGTGCCAGCAGCCCTCTGTGGGAGACCCAGTACTTC
14	TRBV4-1	.	TRBJ1-2	.	CASSQGTGLYGYTF	TGCGCCAGCAGCCAAGGTACGGGGCTCTATGGCTACACCTTC
15	TRBV30	.	TRBJ2-7	TRBD1	CAWNLGQGRPYEQYF	TGTGCCTGGAATCTTGGACAGGGAAGACCCTACGAGCAGTACTTC
12	TRBV29-1	.	TRBJ1-4	.	CSVGRSNEKLFF	TGCAGCGTTGGGAGGAGTAATGAAAAACTGTTTTTT